This entry lists 16 T cell receptor beta chains sequenced from one sample in a study of regulatory T cells in long-lasting Graves disease (dated by TCRdb to 2020 to 2022). Per the publication, the time point label means: persistent/refractory GD, antithyroid drugs over 5 years with positive TRAb. For both TCR sequencing and RNA sequencing, RNA was extracted from PBMCs in TRIzol. Libraries were constructed by multiplex PCR. The instrument was an Illumina HiSeq 4000. To build TCR beta libraries, CDR3 regions were amplified by Arm-PCR using iRepertoire HTBI primers. The public reads were reanalyzed by TCRdb: fastp trimming at Q25, MiXCR alignment, in-frame beta chains only. CDR3 protein sequences are deduplicated, and each keeps its most common genes and DNA. This sample is represented by roughly 700,000 distinct CDR3 sequences; about 30% of them were singletons. Under 55% of the sample is held by the ten biggest clonotypes.

The sequences come from peripheral blood mononuclear cells (PBMCs), collected when the disease was refractory, from a patient treated with antithyroid drugs. The receptor set was obtained from a female donor with Graves disease.

The V call is TRBV27, the J call TRBJ1-1; D perhaps matches TRBD1 (5 bases). This CDR3 contains 14 residues. V was trimmed by 5 bases and J by 3 bases, leaving 13 bases between them. Germline loops: CDR1 MNHEY, CDR2 SMNVEV (reference sequence). The chain's CDR3 is CASSTRRGDTEAFF. The CDR3 coding sequence is TGTGCCAGCAGTACAAGACGGGGGGACACTGAAGCTTTCTTT.

Only one count was recorded for this clonotype. This chain joins TRBV5-5 and TRBJ2-7; no reliable D call. Germline V gene sequence: CDR1 SGHKS, CDR2 YYEKEE (reference sequence). The ends were cut back, 4 bases at V and 2 bases at J, with 10 bases in the middle. CDR3 length: 13 amino acids. The CDR3 is CASSLPSPYEQYF. CDR3 nucleotide sequence: TGTGCCAGCAGCCTCCCCTCCCCCTACGAGCAGTACTTC.

This clonotype came up a few times. The CDR3 here is CASGLGTGLETEAFF. In DNA form, the CDR3 reads TGTGCTAGTGGTCTCGGGACAGGGTTGGAGACTGAAGCTTTCTTT. V is TRBV12-5 and J is TRBJ1-1, with 9 bases lining up with TRBD1. This CDR3 spans 15 amino acids. Trimming at V came to 5 bases and at J to 5 bases, leaving 9 bases not matched to a gene. CDR1 and CDR2 (germline): LGHNT, FRNRAP.

The genes are TRBV28 and TRBJ2-3, with 7 positions matching TRBD1. V lost 2 bases to trimming and J lost 1 base; unmatched junction nucleotides: 6. The germline gives CDR1 MDHEN, CDR2 SYDVKM. The CDR3 has 16 amino acids. The CDR3 bases are TGTGCCAGCAGTTTAAGGACGGGACAGCGCACAGATACGCAGTATTTT. This codes for CASSLRTGQRTDTQYF.

The table lists this clonotype with a few counts. The chain carries TRBV6-1 and TRBJ1-3; D is ambiguous. This CDR3 is 13 amino acids long. The germline gives CDR1 MNHNS, CDR2 SASEGT. Trimming cost V 0 bases and J 4 bases, with 4 bases left between them. The CDR3 DNA reads as TGTGCCAGCAGTGAAGCGCGAGGAAACACCATATATTTT. Residues: CASSEARGNTIYF.

The V call is TRBV19, the J call TRBJ1-1; D is unclear. The CDR3 is made up of 16 amino acids. Trimming cost V 5 bases and J 0 bases, with 16 bases left between them. The V gene's germline CDR1 is LNHDA and CDR2 SQIVND (reference sequence). In DNA, the CDR3 is TGTGCCAGTAGTCGGGGAGAGGGAGCCTTGAACACTGAAGCTTTCTTT. The encoded protein is CASSRGEGALNTEAFF.

The chain recombines TRBV20-1 with TRBJ2-7, with 13 positions matching TRBD2. The CDR3 totals 16 residues. Trimming took 0 bases from V and 3 from J; bases not matched to a gene: 5. Germline V gene sequence: CDR1 DFQATT, CDR2 SNEGSKA (reference sequence). The CDR3 is CSARDQGLAGLYEQYF. The CDR3 nucleotides are TGCAGTGCTAGAGATCAGGGACTAGCGGGACTCTACGAGCAGTACTTC.

The J gene is TRBJ1-4, the V gene TRBV6-2 or TRBV6-3; no definite D call. Trimming removed 7 bases from V and 8 bases from J, with 17 bases in between. The CDR3 is made up of 14 amino acids. Germline V gene data show CDR1 as MNHEY and CDR2 as SVGEGT. CDR3 coding DNA: TGTGCCAGCACCGCCAGGACTCGAGGGGAAAAACTGTTTTTT. Translating it yields CASTARTRGEKLFF.

This chain uses TRBV4-2 with TRBJ2-5; TRBD1 aligns across 7 bases. V shed 1 base, J shed 4 bases, and the junction held 6 bases outside the gene matches. CDR3 length: 15 amino acids. Germline CDR1 is LGHNA and CDR2 is YNFKEQ. The CDR3 bases are TGTGCCAGCAGCCAAGGCTGGGACAGCCGAGAGACCCAGTACTTC. Protein sequence: CASSQGWDSRETQYF.

This clonotype was seen ten or more times. This chain uses TRBV30 with TRBJ1-1; D ambiguous. The length of the CDR3 is 14 residues. V lost 0 bases and J 0 bases, leaving 8 bases between the germline ends. CDR1 and CDR2 (germline): GTSNPN, SVGIG (reference sequence). The CDR3 DNA sequence: TGTGCCTGGAGTGTAAACAGTCTGAACACTGAAGCTTTCTTT. Encoded protein: CAWSVNSLNTEAFF.

In its sample, this clonotype was seen a few times. The V gene is TRBV2, the J gene TRBJ1-1; 11 bases match TRBD1. Germline-derived CDR1 and CDR2 are SNHLY and FYNNEI. This CDR3 is 16 amino acids long. The junction had 7 bases not matched to a gene; V was cut back by 6 bases and J by 1 base. The CDR3 DNA reads TGTGCCAGCAGCCGGGACAGGGGGAACCAGAACACTGAAGCTTTCTTT. Translation: CASSRDRGNQNTEAFF.

This clonotype was observed a handful of times. V usage is TRBV6-1 and J usage is TRBJ1-1, with D maybe TRBD1 (5 bases). CDR3 length: 14 residues. Trimming left V 10 bases short and J 8 bases short, with 23 bases between. Germline CDR1 and CDR2: MNHNS and SASEGT. Here the CDR3 DNA reads TGTGCCACCTTTGGGGCCTTCGAAATCCGAGAAGCTTTCTTT. Protein sequence: CATFGAFEIREAFF.

The V call is TRBV6-1, the J call TRBJ2-6; D is uncertain. The CDR3 is 18 amino acids. Germline lookup yields CDR1 MNHNS and CDR2 SASEGT. The V gene lost 4 bases and the J gene lost 0 bases, with 16 bases spanning the gap. CDR3 in amino acids: CASSVHHGTDSGANVLTF. Here the CDR3 DNA reads TGTGCCAGCAGTGTCCACCATGGAACAGACTCTGGGGCCAACGTCCTGACTTTC.

The chain combines TRBV20-1 with TRBJ1-6, with 10 bases matching TRBD1. Germline values: CDR1 DFQATT, CDR2 SNEGSKA (reference sequence). V shed 5 bases and J 8 bases; nucleotides not matched to a gene: 3. The CDR3 contains 13 residues. CDR3 sequence (DNA): TGCAGTGCTGGTGGGACAGGGGATTCACCCCTCCACTTT. This encodes CSAGGTGDSPLHF.

The chain has TRBV9 and TRBJ2-7; weak D call: TRBD2 (5 bases). V lost 0 bases and J lost 0, with 7 bases in between. In germline, CDR1 is SGDLS, CDR2 YYNGEE. This CDR3 region has 14 residues. The CDR3 nucleotides read TGTGCCAGCAGCGTAGAAAGCGGCTCCTACGAGCAGTACTTC. Protein: CASSVESGSYEQYF.

A word on this clonotype: With a much larger clone just one base away, this may be a read error. J is TRBJ2-5 and V is TRBV6-2 or TRBV6-3; TRBD1 matches at 9 bases. This CDR3 has 15 residues. The germline V gene has CDR1 MNHEY and CDR2 SVGEGT. CDR3 DNA: TGTGCCAGCAGTCCGACAGGGGGGTACCAAGAGACCCGGTACTTC. It encodes CASSPTGGYQETRYF.